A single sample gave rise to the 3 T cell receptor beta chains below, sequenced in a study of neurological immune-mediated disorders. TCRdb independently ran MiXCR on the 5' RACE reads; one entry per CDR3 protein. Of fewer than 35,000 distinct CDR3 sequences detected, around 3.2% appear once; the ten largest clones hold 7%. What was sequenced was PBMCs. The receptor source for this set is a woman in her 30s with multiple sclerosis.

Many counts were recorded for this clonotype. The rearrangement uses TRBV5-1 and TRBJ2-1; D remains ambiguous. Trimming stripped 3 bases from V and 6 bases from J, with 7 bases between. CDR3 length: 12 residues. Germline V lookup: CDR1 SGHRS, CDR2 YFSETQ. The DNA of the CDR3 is TGCGCCAGCAGCTCAGACTCCAATGAGCAGTTCTTC. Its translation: CASSSDSNEQFF.

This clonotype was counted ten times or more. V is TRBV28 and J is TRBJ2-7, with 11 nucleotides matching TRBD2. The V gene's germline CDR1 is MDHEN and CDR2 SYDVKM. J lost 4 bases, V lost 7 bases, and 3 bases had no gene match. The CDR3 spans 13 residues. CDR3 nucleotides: TGTGCCAGCATTACTAGCGGGAGTTACGAGCAGTACTTC. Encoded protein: CASITSGSYEQYF.

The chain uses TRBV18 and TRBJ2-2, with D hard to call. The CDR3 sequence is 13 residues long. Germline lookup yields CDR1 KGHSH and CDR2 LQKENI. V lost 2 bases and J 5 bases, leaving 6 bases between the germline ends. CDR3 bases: TGTGCCAGCTCACCAATCGGGACCGGGGAGCTGTTTTTT. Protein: CASSPIGTGELFF.